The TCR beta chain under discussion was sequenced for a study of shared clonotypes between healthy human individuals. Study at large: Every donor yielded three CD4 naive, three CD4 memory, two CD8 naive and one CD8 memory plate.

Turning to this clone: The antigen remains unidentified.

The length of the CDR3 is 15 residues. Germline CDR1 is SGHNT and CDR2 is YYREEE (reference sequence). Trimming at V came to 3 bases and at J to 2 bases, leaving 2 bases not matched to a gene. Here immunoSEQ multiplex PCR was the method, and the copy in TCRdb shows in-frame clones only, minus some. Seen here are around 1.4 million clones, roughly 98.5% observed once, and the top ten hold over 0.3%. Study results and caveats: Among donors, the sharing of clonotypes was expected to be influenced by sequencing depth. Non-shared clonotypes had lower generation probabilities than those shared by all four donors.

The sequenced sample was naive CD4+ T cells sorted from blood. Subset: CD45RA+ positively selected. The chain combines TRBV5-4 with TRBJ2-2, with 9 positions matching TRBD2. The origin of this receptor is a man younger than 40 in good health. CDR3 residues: CASSSGLANTGELFF. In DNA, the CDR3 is TGTGCCAGCAGCTCGGGACTAGCAAACACCGGGGAGCTGTTTTTT.